These 16 T cell receptor beta chains share one sample of origin, sequenced in a study of T cells in Graves' hyperthyroidism and ophthalmopathy. TCR beta CDR3 region amplification was performed from RNA transcripts. The HTBI primer set drove a first-round RT-PCR of the TCR CDR3. TCRdb processed the multiplex PCR reads anew with MiXCR; each CDR3 protein has one entry. The sample gives fewer than 700,000 distinct CDR3 sequences, approximately 17% of which show up once; approximately 15% is in the top ten. The sequenced sample was blood. The receptors here all came from a woman between 18 and 29 years old with Graves' ophthalmopathy.

Many counts were recorded for this clonotype. J is TRBJ1-2 and V is TRBV12-3 or TRBV12-4, with 7 bases aligning to TRBD1. J was trimmed by 7 bases and V by 4 bases; bases with no gene match: 9. This CDR3 comprises 14 residues. The DNA of the CDR3 is TGTGCCAGCAGTTCGGGACAGCCTGGAGCTGGCTACACCTTC. It translates to CASSSGQPGAGYTF.

The rearrangement joins TRBV5-1 to TRBJ1-1; D ambiguous. V lost 6 bases to trimming and J lost 1 base, with 10 bases between them. Germline V gene lookup returns CDR1 SGHRS and CDR2 YFSETQ. This CDR3 is 13 amino acids long. As DNA, the CDR3 is TGCGCCAGCAATCGGCCCCCGAACACTGAAGCTTTCTTT. This encodes CASNRPPNTEAFF.

This clonotype appeared a few times. Here the CDR3 DNA reads TGTGCCAGCAGCCCCCCTGCAGGGACCGACACAGATACGCAGTATTTT. Its protein is CASSPPAGTDTDTQYF. V and J are TRBV9 and TRBJ2-3, with D perhaps TRBD1 or TRBD2 (5 bases each). Germline lookup yields CDR1 SGDLS and CDR2 YYNGEE. The CDR3 extends over 16 amino acids. Trimming cost V 4 bases and J 2 bases, with 17 bases left between them.

Only one count was recorded for this clonotype. This sequence joins TRBV30 and TRBJ1-2; D unclear. The CDR3 sequence is 14 residues long. CDR1 and CDR2 from the germline V gene are GTSNPN and SVGIG (reference sequence). Trimming shortened V by 1 base and J by 5 bases, and 14 bases separated the two germline ends. In DNA form, the CDR3 reads TGTGCCTGGAGTGGGGCCGGGGTCGGGTATGGCTACACCTTC. It translates to CAWSGAGVGYGYTF.

V and J are TRBV5-8 and TRBJ1-2; 8 bases agree with TRBD1. This CDR3 comprises 13 residues. Unmatched junction bases numbered 6, after V lost 1 base and J lost 10 bases. Per germline, CDR1 SGHTS and CDR2 YDEGEE. The CDR3 is CASSLIQGEYYTF. In nucleotides, the CDR3 is TGTGCCAGCAGCTTGATACAGGGGGAGTACTACACCTTC.

This clonotype occurred once. This chain joins TRBV4-1 and TRBJ2-3; TRBD1 agrees at 9 bases. Per germline, CDR1 MGHRA and CDR2 YSYEKL. The CDR3 spans 15 residues. V lost 4 bases and J lost 7; bases outside the gene matches: 9. CDR3 residues: CASSRRDRAENTQYF. CDR3 DNA sequence: TGCGCCAGCAGCCGACGGGACAGGGCTGAAAATACGCAGTATTTT.

Details on this clonotype: One junction end disagrees with the germline gene, perhaps due to a read error. CDR3 coding DNA: TGTGCCAGCAGCCAAGGGAGGCAGGTTAATGAAAAACTGCTTTTT. It encodes CASSQGRQVNEKLLF. The gene calls are TRBV3-1 and TRBJ1-4; D not certain. The germline V gene encodes CDR1 LGHDT and CDR2 YNNKEL (reference sequence). The CDR3 runs to 15 residues.

The chain is built from TRBV4-2 and TRBJ2-3, with 9 bases that match TRBD2. Per the germline V gene, CDR1 is LGHNA and CDR2 is YNFKEQ. CDR3 length: 15 residues. V lost 4 bases to trimming and J lost 4 bases; unmatched junction nucleotides: 6. The CDR3 nucleotides are TGTGCCAGCAGCCTTTTAGCGGGGGTCGCAGATACGCAGTATTTT. Translation: CASSLLAGVADTQYF.

The CDR3 DNA sequence: TGCAGTGCGGTCCGACAGGGGATTAACACAGATACGCAGTATTTT. Amino acid sequence: CSAVRQGINTDTQYF. The chain links TRBV20-1 to TRBJ2-3; 8 bases line up with TRBD1. The germline gives CDR1 DFQATT, CDR2 SNEGSKA (reference sequence). The CDR3 covers 15 residues. The J segment lost 2 bases and the V segment lost 6 bases, leaving 10 bases of the junction unmatched.

This clonotype was counted ten times or more. This chain links TRBV20-1 with TRBJ2-7; 7 bases are shared with TRBD1. With V trimmed by 0 bases and J by 6 bases, 5 bases remained unmatched. The germline V gene encodes CDR1 DFQATT and CDR2 SNEGSKA (reference sequence). There are 13 residues in the CDR3. The CDR3 sequence: CSARDDRVFEQYF. CDR3 nucleotides: TGCAGTGCTAGAGATGACAGGGTTTTCGAGCAGTACTTC.

This clonotype was seen many times. The chain links TRBV6-1 to TRBJ1-1, with 9 bases matching TRBD1. The CDR3 sequence is 15 residues long. Germline CDR1 and CDR2: MNHNS and SASEGT. V was clipped by 11 bases and J by 11 bases; unmatched bases: 21. CDR3 DNA sequence: TGTGCCTCCGTTAACGGGCCAGGGACAGGGCAGGGCGCTTTCTTT. Protein product: CASVNGPGTGQGAFF.

The V and J genes are TRBV24-1 and TRBJ2-2; no reliable D call. The germline CDR1 and CDR2 sequences are KGHDR and SFDVKD. The CDR3 runs to 13 residues. V was clipped by 3 bases and J by 5 bases, with 6 bases between them. The CDR3 DNA follows: TGTGCCACCAGTGATACTAATACCGGGGAGCTGTTTTTT. It yields the protein CATSDTNTGELFF.

This clonotype was picked up many times. J is TRBJ2-6 and V is TRBV6-2 or TRBV6-3; D not certain. This CDR3 spans 15 amino acids. V lost 2 bases to trimming and J lost 1 base, with 6 bases between them. CDR1 is MNHEY and CDR2 is SVGEGT in the germline V gene. The CDR3 loop is CASSYPRSGANVLTF. In nucleotides, the CDR3 is TGTGCCAGCAGTTACCCGAGGTCTGGGGCCAACGTCCTGACTTTC.

In this sample, this clonotype turned up a few times. This chain uses TRBV29-1 with TRBJ2-1; 11 bases match TRBD2. Germline V gene sequence: CDR1 SQVTM, CDR2 ANQGSEA. The CDR3 runs to 16 residues. The trim removed 7 bases at V and 2 bases at J, leaving 10 bases unmatched. The CDR3 here is CSAETSGGYTYNEQFF. Here the CDR3 DNA reads TGCAGCGCCGAAACTAGCGGGGGTTATACCTACAATGAGCAGTTCTTC.

This clonotype has a count of ten or more. V is TRBV18 and J is TRBJ2-1; D is undetermined. Germline V gene lookup returns CDR1 KGHSH and CDR2 LQKENI. V dropped 2 bases and J dropped 7 bases, with 9 bases sitting between them. CDR3 length: 13 amino acids. The CDR3 loop reads CASSPKDGNEQFF. CDR3 DNA sequence: TGTGCCAGCTCACCAAAGGACGGGAATGAGCAGTTCTTC.

The table lists this clonotype with many counts. This rearrangement joins TRBV30 to TRBJ1-2; no firm D call. The CDR3 loop spans 14 amino acids. The V gene's germline CDR1 is GTSNPN and CDR2 SVGIG (reference sequence). V was cut by 0 bases and J by 3 bases, with 11 bases left in between. For the CDR3, the DNA is TGTGCCTGGAGTGTACGGCGGAGGGACTATGGCTACACCTTC. It specifies CAWSVRRRDYGYTF.